This T cell receptor (beta chain) was observed in a study of cytomegalovirus exposure and HLA in healthy donors. Whole-study results and caveats: Using a false discovery rate of 0.05, a later analysis showed that 15,000 to 20,000 TCR beta sequences were associated with HLA alleles. For TCR beta chains, V- and J-gene trimming was later linked to a missense DCLRE1C variant. In a later analysis, an Asian-associated ancestry cluster reportedly showed fewer N-insertions than the approximately 700-donor mean. CMV serostatus was the only recorded immune exposure for donors.

PCR was performed using 60 Vbeta and 13 Jbeta primers. The method was immunoSEQ multiplex PCR; TCRdb's version includes in-frame clones alone and lacks a portion of them. Its table records about 64,000 clones. About this clone: Its antigen remains unidentified.

Germline loops: CDR1 GTSNPN, CDR2 SVGIG (reference sequence). The CDR3 extends over 12 amino acids. With 1 base removed from V and 3 bases from J, the gap between germline ends came to 6 bases. The sequenced sample consisted of PBMCs. The receptor was isolated from a woman under 30 in good health and CMV-seronegative. The chain is built from TRBV30 and TRBJ1-1; D remains ambiguous. For the CDR3, the DNA is TGTGCCTGGAGTGGGGGAGACACTGAAGCTTTCTTT. Encoded protein: CAWSGGDTEAFF.